These 2 T cell receptor beta chains were all obtained from the same sample, sequenced in a study of blood T cell repertoires in COVID-19. Libraries were prepared by immunoSEQ multiplex PCR; TCRdb keeps only in-frame clonotypes and omits some of them. In the table there are about 400,000 clones, roughly 87% of which are singletons. The specimen was PBMCs or T cells enriched from blood (not recorded which). Source of these receptors: a woman younger than 30 with acute COVID-19.

The chain couples TRBV7-8 to TRBJ2-7, with TRBD1 matching 7 bases. The CDR3 consists of 12 residues. J gave up 6 bases and V 5 bases, and 4 bases lay outside the gene matches. Germline V gene sequence: CDR1 SGHVS, CDR2 FQNEAQ. CDR3 sequence reads: CASSLTGVEQYF. The CDR3 DNA reads as TGTGCCAGCAGCCTCACAGGGGTCGAGCAGTACTTC. The full variable domain, in which reference TRBV7-8 and TRBJ2-7 provide the parts outside the CDR3, is GAGVSQSPRYKVAKRGQDVALRCDPISGHVSLFWYQQALGQGPEFLTYFQNEAQLDKSGLPSDRFFAERPEGSVSTLKIQRTQQEDSAVYLCASSLTGVEQYFGPGTRLTVT.

The chain employs TRBV5-5 and TRBJ2-2; no clear D. The CDR3 runs to 12 residues. Trimming stripped 4 bases from V and 7 bases from J, with 8 bases between. From germline, CDR1 is SGHKS and CDR2 YYEKEE (reference sequence). CDR3 sequence: CASSPFGGELFF. CDR3 DNA: TGTGCCAGCAGCCCCTTCGGCGGGGAGCTGTTTTTT.